Detailed here is one TCR beta chain. Its antigen is unidentified. This sample is part of a study of regulatory T cells in long-lasting Graves disease. Sample time point: newly diagnosed GD, antithyroid drugs for less than 3 months. RNA extracted from PBMCs served as the sequencing template. All patients originated from an endocrinology department located in Xi'an, China. This CDR3 is 14 amino acids long. Germline V gene data show CDR1 as SGHAT and CDR2 as FQNNGV. The J segment lost 5 bases and the V segment lost 3 bases, leaving 5 bases of the junction unmatched. According to the study, TCR beta libraries were built with iRepertoire HTBI primers and CDR3-region Arm-PCR. One entry per CDR3 protein, called by TCRdb with MiXCR from the multiplex PCR reads. This table holds fewer than 350,000 distinct CDR3 sequences, about 20% found once. Findings and caveats of the study: The study found TRBV28, TRBJ1-2 and TRBJ2-5 favored in persistent disease. Newly diagnosed patients had higher TCR diversity than persistent Graves' patients did.

V is TRBV11-2 and J is TRBJ1-2, with 8 bases lining up with TRBD1. The sequenced sample was peripheral blood mononuclear cells (PBMCs), obtained at new diagnosis, from a patient treated with antithyroid drugs. This receptor was identified in a female donor with Graves disease. As DNA, the CDR3 is TGTGCCAGCAGCTTTGCAGGGGGCGGGTATGGCTACACCTTC. Its protein product is CASSFAGGGYGYTF.